The subject of this entry is one T cell receptor (beta chain). Its antigen is currently unknown. Germline V gene data show CDR1 as MNHEY and CDR2 as SVGAGI. Trimming shortened V by 5 bases and J by 5 bases, and 15 bases separated the two germline ends. CDR3 size: 14 residues. This record comes from a study of shared clonotypes between healthy human individuals. Overall study findings and caveats: Around 5.3% of naive CD4 clonotypes were shared across a few donors. Relative to memory subsets, naive subsets generally showed larger estimated richness.

Sequenced by immunoSEQ multiplex PCR; TCRdb stores in-frame clones only, minus some. The sample holds about a million clones, approximately 75% seen once. The chain employs TRBV6-5 and TRBJ2-5, with D tentatively TRBD1 (5 bases). The sample consisted of memory CD4+ T cells from PBMCs. Sample subset: CD45RA-negative fraction. The source is a man younger than 35 in good health. Some clones in this sample may be carry-over from other donors' samples. CDR3 loop: CASSRGSKGETQYF. In nucleotides, the CDR3 is TGTGCCAGCAGTCGCGGATCCAAGGGGGAGACCCAGTACTTC.